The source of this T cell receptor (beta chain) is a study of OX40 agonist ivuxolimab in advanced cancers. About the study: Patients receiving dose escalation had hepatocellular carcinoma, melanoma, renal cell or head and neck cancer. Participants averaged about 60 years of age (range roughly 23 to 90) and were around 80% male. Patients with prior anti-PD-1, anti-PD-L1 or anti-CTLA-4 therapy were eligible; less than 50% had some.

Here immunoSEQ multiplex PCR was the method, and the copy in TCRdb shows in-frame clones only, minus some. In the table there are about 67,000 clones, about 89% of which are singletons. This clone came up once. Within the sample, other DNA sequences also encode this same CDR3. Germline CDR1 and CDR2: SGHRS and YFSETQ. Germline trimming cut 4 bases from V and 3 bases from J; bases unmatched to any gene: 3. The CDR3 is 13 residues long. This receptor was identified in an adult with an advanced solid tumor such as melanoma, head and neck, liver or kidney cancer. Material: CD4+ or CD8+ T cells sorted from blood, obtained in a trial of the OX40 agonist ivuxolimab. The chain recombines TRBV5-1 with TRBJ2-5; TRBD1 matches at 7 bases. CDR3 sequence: CASSLTGEETQYF. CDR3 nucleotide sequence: TGCGCCAGCAGCCTAACAGGGGAAGAGACCCAGTACTTC.